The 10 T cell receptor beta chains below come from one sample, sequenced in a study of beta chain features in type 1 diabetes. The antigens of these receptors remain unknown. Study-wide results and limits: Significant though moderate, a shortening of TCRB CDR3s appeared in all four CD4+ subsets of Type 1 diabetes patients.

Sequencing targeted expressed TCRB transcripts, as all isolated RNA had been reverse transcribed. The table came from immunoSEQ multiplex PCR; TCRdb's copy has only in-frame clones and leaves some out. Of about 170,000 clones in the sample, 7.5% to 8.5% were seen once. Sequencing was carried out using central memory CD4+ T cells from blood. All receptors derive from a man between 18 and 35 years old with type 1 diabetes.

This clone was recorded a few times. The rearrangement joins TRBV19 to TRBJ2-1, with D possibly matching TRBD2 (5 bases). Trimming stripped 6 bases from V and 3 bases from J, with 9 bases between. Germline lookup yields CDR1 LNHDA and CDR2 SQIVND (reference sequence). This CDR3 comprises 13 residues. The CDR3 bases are TGTGCCAGTAGCCCGGGAATCTACAATGAGCAGTTCTTC. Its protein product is CASSPGIYNEQFF.

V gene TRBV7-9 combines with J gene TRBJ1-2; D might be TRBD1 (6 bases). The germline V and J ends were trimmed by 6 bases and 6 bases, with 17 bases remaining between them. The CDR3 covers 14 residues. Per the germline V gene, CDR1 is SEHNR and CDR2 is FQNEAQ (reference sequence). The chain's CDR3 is CASREMTGWDGYTF. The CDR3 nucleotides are TGTGCCAGCAGGGAGATGACAGGCTGGGATGGCTACACCTTC. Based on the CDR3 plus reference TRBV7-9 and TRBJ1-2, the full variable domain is DTGVSQNPRHKITKRGQNVTFRCDPISEHNRLYWYRQTLGQGPEFLTYFQNEAQLEKSRLLSDRFSAERPKGSFSTLEIQRTEQGDSAMYLCASREMTGWDGYTFGSGTRLTVV.

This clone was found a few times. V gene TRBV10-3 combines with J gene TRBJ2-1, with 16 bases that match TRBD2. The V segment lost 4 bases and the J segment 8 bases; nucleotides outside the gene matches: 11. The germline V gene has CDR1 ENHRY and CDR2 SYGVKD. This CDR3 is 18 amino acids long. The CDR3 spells CAISASPGLAGGKDEQFF. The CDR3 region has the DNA TGTGCCATCAGTGCCTCTCCGGGACTAGCGGGGGGGAAGGATGAGCAGTTCTTC.

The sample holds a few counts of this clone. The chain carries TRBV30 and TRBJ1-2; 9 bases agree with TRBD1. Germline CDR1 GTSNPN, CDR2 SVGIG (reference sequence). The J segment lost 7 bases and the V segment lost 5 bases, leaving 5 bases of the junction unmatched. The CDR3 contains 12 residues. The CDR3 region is CAWGQGRLGYTF. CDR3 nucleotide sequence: TGTGCCTGGGGACAGGGGCGGCTTGGCTACACCTTC.

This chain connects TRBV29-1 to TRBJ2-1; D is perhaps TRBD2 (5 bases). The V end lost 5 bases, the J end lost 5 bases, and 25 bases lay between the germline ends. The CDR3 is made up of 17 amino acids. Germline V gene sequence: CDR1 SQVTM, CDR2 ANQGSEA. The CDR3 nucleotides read TGCAGCGTTAAATCTCGAGGGCGCGCCCAAGGCCACAATGAGCAGTTCTTC. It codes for CSVKSRGRAQGHNEQFF.

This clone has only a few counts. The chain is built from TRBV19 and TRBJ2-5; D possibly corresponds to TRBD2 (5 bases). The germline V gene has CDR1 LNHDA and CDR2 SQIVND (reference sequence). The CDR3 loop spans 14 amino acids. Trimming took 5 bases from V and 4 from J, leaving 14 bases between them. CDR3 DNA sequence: TGTGCCAGTAGTCTGGACTTTGTCGCAGAGACCCAGTACTTC. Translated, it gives CASSLDFVAETQYF.

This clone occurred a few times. CDR3 bases: TGCGCCAGCAGTCGCGTGCTCCGGGATTTAGATACGCAGTATTTT. It specifies CASSRVLRDLDTQYF. The chain carries TRBV5-1 and TRBJ2-3; possible D gene TRBD2, 5 bases. The CDR3 sequence is 15 residues long. CDR1 and CDR2 (germline): SGHRS, YFSETQ. The ends were cut back, 5 bases at V and 5 bases at J, with 18 bases in the middle.

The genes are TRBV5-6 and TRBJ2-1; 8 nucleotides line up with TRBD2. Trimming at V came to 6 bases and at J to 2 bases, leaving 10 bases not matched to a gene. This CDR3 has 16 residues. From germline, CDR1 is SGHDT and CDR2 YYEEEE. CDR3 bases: TGTGCCAGCATCCACTCCGGGGGGGCCCCCTACAATGAGCAGTTCTTC. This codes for CASIHSGGAPYNEQFF.

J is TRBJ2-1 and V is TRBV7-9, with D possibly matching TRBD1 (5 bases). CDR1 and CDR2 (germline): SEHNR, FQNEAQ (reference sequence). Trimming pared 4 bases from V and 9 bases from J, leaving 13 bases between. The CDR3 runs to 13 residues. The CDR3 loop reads CASSSRVRGEQFF. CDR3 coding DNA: TGTGCCAGCAGCTCCAGGGTAAGGGGTGAGCAGTTCTTC.

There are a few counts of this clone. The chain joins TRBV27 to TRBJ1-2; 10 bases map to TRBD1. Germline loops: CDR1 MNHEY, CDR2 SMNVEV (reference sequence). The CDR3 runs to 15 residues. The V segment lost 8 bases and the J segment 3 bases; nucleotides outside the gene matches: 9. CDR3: CASSPAGTGDYGYTF. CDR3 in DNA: TGTGCCAGCTCTCCCGCCGGGACAGGGGACTATGGCTACACCTTC.